This T cell receptor beta chain was recovered during a study of cytomegalovirus exposure and HLA in healthy donors. Study-level points and caveats: Indistinguishable V segments, including TRBV6-2 and TRBV6-3, were excluded.

The PCR contained 60 Vbeta and 13 Jbeta primers. TCRdb keeps only in-frame clones here, not all; method: immunoSEQ multiplex PCR. The sample yields around 90,000 clones, around two thirds seen once. Turning to this clone: Its antigen is as yet unknown.

V was trimmed by 1 base and J by 7 bases, leaving 10 bases between them. The CDR3 totals 12 residues. CDR1 SQVTM and CDR2 ANQGSEA come from the germline V gene. The source is a woman between 25 and 40 years old in good health and CMV-seropositive. The chain combines TRBV29-1 with TRBJ2-5; D possibly corresponds to TRBD2 (5 bases). What was sequenced was PBMCs. The CDR3 DNA sequence: TGCAGCGTTGAAGCGGGCCGGGGGACCCAGTACTTC. Its translation is CSVEAGRGTQYF.